This TCR beta chain was captured in a study of CD8 T cells in Susac syndrome. With random hexamers, roughly 0.45 to 1 ug RNA was reverse transcribed. Amplification of TCR beta CDR3 spanned 54 Vbeta and 13 Jbeta via immunoSEQ multiplex PCR. Using its own MiXCR run on the immunoSEQ multiplex PCR reads, TCRdb lists one record per CDR3 protein. Seen here are 100,000 or so distinct CDR3 sequences, 80% to 95% observed once, and the top ten hold about 0.11%. V lost 1 base to trimming and J lost 1 base, with 8 bases between them. This CDR3 region has 14 residues. Germline CDR1 is MGHRA and CDR2 is YSYEKL. This receptor was obtained from a human donor in good health. The sequenced material came from CD8+ T cells from PBMCs. This chain joins TRBV4-1 and TRBJ2-7; D may be TRBD1 (5 bases). The CDR3 DNA follows: TGCGCCAGCAGCCAAGGACAGACATCCTACGAGCAGTACTTC. The encoded protein is CASSQGQTSYEQYF.